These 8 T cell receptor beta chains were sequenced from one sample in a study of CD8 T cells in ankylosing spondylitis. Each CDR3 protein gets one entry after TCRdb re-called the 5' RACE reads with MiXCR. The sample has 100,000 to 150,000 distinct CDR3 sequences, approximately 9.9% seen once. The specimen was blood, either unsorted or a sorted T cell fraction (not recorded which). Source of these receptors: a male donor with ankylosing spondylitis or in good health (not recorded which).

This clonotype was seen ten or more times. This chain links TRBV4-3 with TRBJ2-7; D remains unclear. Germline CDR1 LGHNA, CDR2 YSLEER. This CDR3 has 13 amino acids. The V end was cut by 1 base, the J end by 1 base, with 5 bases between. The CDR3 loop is CASSQGLSYEQYF. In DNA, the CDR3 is TGCGCCAGCAGCCAAGGACTTTCCTACGAGCAGTACTTC.

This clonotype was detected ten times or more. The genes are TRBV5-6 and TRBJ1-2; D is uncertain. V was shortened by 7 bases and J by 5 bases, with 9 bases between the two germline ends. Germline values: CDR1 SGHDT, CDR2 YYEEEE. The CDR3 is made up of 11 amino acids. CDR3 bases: TGTGCCAGCCAGAGTAGTTATGGCTACACCTTC. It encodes CASQSSYGYTF.

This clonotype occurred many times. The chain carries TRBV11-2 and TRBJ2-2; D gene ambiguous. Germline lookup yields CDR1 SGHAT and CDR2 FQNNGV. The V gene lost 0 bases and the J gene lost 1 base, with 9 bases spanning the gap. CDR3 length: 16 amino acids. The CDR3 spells CASSLEARRNTGELFF. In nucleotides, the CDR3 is TGTGCCAGCAGCTTAGAGGCCAGGAGGAACACCGGGGAGCTGTTTTTT.

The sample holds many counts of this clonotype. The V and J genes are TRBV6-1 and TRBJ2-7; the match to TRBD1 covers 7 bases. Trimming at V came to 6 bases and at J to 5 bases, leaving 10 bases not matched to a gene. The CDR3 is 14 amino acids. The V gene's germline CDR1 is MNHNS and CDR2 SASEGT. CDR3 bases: TGTGCCAGCAGCCTGGACAGGCATATCGACGAGCAGTACTTC. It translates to CASSLDRHIDEQYF.

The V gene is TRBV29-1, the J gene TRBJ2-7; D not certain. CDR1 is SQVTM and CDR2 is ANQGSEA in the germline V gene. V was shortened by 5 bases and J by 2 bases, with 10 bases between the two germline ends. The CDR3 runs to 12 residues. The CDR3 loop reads CSVFTNTYEQYF. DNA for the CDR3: TGCAGCGTTTTTACAAATACCTACGAGCAGTACTTC.

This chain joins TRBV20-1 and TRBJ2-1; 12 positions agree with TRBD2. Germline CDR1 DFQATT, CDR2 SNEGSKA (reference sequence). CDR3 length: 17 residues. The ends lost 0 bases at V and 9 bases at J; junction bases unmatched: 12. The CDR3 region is CSARDRLAGGHYGEQFF. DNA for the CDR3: TGCAGTGCTAGAGATCGGCTAGCGGGAGGGCATTATGGTGAGCAGTTCTTC.

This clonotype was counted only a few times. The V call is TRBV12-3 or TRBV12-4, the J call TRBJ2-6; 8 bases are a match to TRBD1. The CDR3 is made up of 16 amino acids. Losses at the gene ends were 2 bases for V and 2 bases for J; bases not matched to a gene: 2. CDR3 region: CASSLTGGTGANVLTF. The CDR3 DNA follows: TGTGCCAGCAGTTTAACAGGGGGAACTGGGGCCAACGTCCTGACTTTC.

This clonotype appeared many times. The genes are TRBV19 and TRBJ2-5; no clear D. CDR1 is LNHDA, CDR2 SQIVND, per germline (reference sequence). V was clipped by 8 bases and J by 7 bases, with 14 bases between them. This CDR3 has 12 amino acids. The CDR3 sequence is CASGVSGSTQYF. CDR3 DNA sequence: TGTGCCAGTGGGGTATCGGGCTCGACCCAGTACTTC.